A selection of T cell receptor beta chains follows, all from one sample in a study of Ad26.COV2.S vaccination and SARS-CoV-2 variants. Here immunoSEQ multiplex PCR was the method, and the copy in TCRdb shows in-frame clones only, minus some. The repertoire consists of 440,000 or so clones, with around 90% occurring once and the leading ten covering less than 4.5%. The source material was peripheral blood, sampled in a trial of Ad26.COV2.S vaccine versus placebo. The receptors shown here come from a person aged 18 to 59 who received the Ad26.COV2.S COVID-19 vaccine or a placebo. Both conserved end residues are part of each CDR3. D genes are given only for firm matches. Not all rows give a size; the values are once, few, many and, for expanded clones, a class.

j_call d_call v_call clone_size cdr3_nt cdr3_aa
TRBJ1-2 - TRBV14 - TGTGCCAGCAGCCAAGATAACAGGGCCTATGGCTACACCTTC CASSQDNRAYGYTF
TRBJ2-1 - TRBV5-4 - TGTGCCAGCAGCTTGGTGACGGGCTTGGGGGAGCAGTTCTTC CASSLVTGLGEQFF
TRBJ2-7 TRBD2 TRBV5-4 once TGTGCCAGCAGCGCCCCGGGACTAGCGGGAGTTGACGAGCAGTACTTC CASSAPGLAGVDEQYF
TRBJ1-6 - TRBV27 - TGTGCCAGCAGTTTATCAGGGTTTGCCTATAATTCACCCCTCCACTTT CASSLSGFAYNSPLHF
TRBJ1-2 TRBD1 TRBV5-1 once TGCGCCAGCAGCTTGGCAGGGACAGCATTCTCGGAATATGGCTACACCTTC CASSLAGTAFSEYGYTF
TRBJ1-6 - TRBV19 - TGTGCCAGTAGTATGAGGCCGGGGAATACACCCCTCCACTTT CASSMRPGNTPLHF
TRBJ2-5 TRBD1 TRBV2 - TGTGCCAGCAGTGAAGGGACAGGGGGCGCGGAAGAGACCCAGTACTTC CASSEGTGGAEETQYF
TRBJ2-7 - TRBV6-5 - TGTGCCAGCAGTTACGAAGGGGTCAACGAGCAGTACTTC CASSYEGVNEQYF
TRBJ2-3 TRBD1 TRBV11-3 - TGTGCCAGCAGCGCGGGACAGGGCACAGATACGCAGTATTTT CASSAGQGTDTQYF
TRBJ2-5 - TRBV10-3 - TGTGCCATCAGCGGGATACCCCCGGGGGAGACCCAGTACTTC CAISGIPPGETQYF
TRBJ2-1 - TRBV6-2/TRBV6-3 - TGTGCCAGCAGTTACTCCCTTCTTTACGGGGAGCAGTTCTTC CASSYSLLYGEQFF
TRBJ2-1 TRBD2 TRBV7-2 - TGTGCCAGTTCTAGCGGTACTTGGATGCAGTTCTTC CASSSGTWMQFF
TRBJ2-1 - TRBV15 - TGTGCCACCAGCAGAGGGGGCGTTGGTGAGCAGTTCTTC CATSRGGVGEQFF